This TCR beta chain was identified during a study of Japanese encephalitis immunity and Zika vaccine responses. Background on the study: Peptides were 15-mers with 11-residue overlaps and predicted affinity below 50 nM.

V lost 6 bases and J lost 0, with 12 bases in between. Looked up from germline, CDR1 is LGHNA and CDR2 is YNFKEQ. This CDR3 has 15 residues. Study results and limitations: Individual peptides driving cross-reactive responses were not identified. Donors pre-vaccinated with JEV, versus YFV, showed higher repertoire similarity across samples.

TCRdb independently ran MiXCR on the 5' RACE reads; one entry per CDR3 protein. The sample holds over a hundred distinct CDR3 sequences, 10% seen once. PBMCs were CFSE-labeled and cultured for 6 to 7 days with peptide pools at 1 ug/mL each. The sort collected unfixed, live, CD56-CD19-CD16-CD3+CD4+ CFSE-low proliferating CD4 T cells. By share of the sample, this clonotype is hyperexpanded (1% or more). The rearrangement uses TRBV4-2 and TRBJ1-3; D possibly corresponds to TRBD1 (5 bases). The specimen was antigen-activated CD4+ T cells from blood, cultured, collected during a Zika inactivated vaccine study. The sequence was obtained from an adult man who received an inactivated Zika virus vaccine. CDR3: CASSPTGNSGNTIYF. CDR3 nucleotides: TGTGCCAGCAGTCCCACAGGAAACTCTGGAAACACCATATATTTT.